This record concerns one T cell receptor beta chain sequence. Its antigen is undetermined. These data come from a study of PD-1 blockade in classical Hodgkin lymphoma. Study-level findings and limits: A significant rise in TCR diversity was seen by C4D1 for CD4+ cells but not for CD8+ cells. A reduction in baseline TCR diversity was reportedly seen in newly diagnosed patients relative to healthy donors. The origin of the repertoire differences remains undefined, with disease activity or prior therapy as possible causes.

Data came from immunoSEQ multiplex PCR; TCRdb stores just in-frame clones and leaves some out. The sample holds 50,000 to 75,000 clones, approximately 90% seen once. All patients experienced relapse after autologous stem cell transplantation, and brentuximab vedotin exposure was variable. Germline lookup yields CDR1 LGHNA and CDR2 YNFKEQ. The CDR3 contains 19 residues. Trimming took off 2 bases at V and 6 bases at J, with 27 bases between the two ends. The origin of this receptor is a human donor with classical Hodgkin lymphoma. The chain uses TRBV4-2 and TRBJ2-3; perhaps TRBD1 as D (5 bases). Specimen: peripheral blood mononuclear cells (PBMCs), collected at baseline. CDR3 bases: TGTGCCAGCAGCCAAATGGGGCCCTCTGGTAGCCTCCTGGTTGATACGCAGTATTTT. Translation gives CASSQMGPSGSLLVDTQYF.